Listed below are T cell receptor beta chains from one sample, sequenced in a study of shared clonotypes between healthy human individuals. Generated by immunoSEQ multiplex PCR, the TCRdb table keeps only in-frame clones and is missing some. The sample shows roughly 1,500,000 clones, 97% to 99% of them seen only once. Material for sequencing was naive CD4+ T cells sorted from blood. The origin of the receptors is a man under 40 in good health. The CDR3 runs from the conserved cysteine through the conserved F or W. A D gene is named only where the DNA matches it firmly. The size entry is marked missing in some rows and otherwise reads once, few, many or a size class.

j_call d_call clone_size v_call cdr3_nt cdr3_aa
TRBJ1-1 . . TRBV6-6 TGTGCCAGCAGTTTTTTACAGGGTTCAGCTTTCTTT CASSFLQGSAFF
TRBJ2-7 TRBD1 . TRBV7-2 TGTGCCAGCAGCTTAGTGGGGGACAGCTACGGCGAGCAGTACTTC CASSLVGDSYGEQYF
TRBJ1-5 . . TRBV28 TGTGCCAGCTCCCCCCCCGGGACCCAAAATCAGCCCCAGCATTTT CASSPPGTQNQPQHF
TRBJ1-1 TRBD1 . TRBV6-1 TGTGCCAGCAGTGAATGGGGGCAGGGGGACACTGAAGCTTTCTTT CASSEWGQGDTEAFF
TRBJ1-4 . . TRBV5-1 TGCGCCAGCAGCTTGCGGGGGGGCCCTAATGAAAAACTGTTTTTT CASSLRGGPNEKLFF
TRBJ2-7 TRBD2 . TRBV10-3 TGTGCCACCCGGGGGGGTACCGGGGTCGCGCAGTACTTC CATRGGTGVAQYF
TRBJ1-5 . once TRBV7-2 TGTGCCAGCAGCCCATGGGCAGATCAGCCCCAGCATTTT CASSPWADQPQHF
TRBJ2-7 TRBD2 . TRBV28 TGTGCCAGCAGCCAACCGGGACTAGGGATCTACGAGCAGTACTTC CASSQPGLGIYEQYF
TRBJ1-5 . once TRBV5-8 TGTGCCAGCAGCTTGTACGGTAGGAGCAATCAGCCCCAGCATTTT CASSLYGRSNQPQHF
TRBJ2-7 . . TRBV2 TGTGCCAGCAGTGTTGGGGTTGAGCAGTACTTC CASSVGVEQYF
TRBJ2-7 . . TRBV29-1 TGCAGCGTTCGGGACCCTTTTTCGCAGTACTTC CSVRDPFSQYF
TRBJ2-3 . once TRBV7-6 TGTGCCAGCAGCTTAGGATCCAGCGGCGGCACAGATACGCAGTATTTT CASSLGSSGGTDTQYF
TRBJ1-1 . . TRBV12-5 TGTGCTAGTGGTTTGATGACAGCTCCCGGGGGCACTGAAGCTTTCTTT CASGLMTAPGGTEAFF
TRBJ2-2 . . TRBV9 TGTGCCAGCAGCGTAGGACTTACCGGGGAGCTGTTTTTT CASSVGLTGELFF
TRBJ2-1 TRBD2 . TRBV2 TGTGCCAGCAATAGCGGGACCAATGAGCAGTTCTTC CASNSGTNEQFF
TRBJ1-2 . once TRBV2 TGTGCCAGCATCCAGGGCGATCGTTATGGCTACACCTTC CASIQGDRYGYTF
TRBJ2-5 . . TRBV9 TGTGCCAGCAGCAAGGCACAGGGGACCCAGTACTTC CASSKAQGTQYF
TRBJ2-1 . . TRBV5-1 TGCGCCAGCAGCCCGACAGTGGTGGCCGGCGGGACTGACAATGAGCAGTTCTTC CASSPTVVAGGTDNEQFF
TRBJ1-1 . . TRBV28 TGTGCCAGCAGTTTCAGGGTCTATGAAGCTTTCTTT CASSFRVYEAFF
TRBJ2-1 . . TRBV19 TGTGCCAGTAGTAAAACAGTGGACAATGAGCAGTTCTTC CASSKTVDNEQFF
TRBJ2-7 TRBD2 . TRBV2 TGTGCCAGCAGATCCGGGACTAGCGCTCGCGAGCAGTACTTC CASRSGTSAREQYF
TRBJ2-4 . . TRBV4-1 TGCGCCAGCAGCCAAGGTTTAGCCAAAAACATTCAGTACTTC CASSQGLAKNIQYF
TRBJ2-5 TRBD1 . TRBV9 TGTGCCAGCAGCGTAGGCCCCGGGGCAGGGGGCAGGGAGACCCAGTACTTC CASSVGPGAGGRETQYF
TRBJ2-7 . . TRBV25-1 TGTGCCAGCAGGGGGGCAGGGGCACACTACGAGCAGTACTTC CASRGAGAHYEQYF
TRBJ2-2 TRBD1 . TRBV18 TGTGCCAGCTCAGCATATACCGGGACAGGGGGTCTCCGGACCAAGCCCACCGGGGAGCTGTTTTTT CASSAYTGTGGLRTKPTGELFF
TRBJ2-5 TRBD1 . TRBV5-1 TGCGCCAGCAGCCTAGGACAGGGCCGGGAGACCCAGTACTTC CASSLGQGRETQYF
TRBJ2-3 TRBD2 . TRBV19 TGTGCCAGTAGTGGGATTACGCGGGAGAGTTTGCATTTT CASSGITRESLHF
TRBJ2-5 . . TRBV18 TGTGCCAGCTCACCACAAGGGGGGACTACCCAGTACTTC CASSPQGGTTQYF
TRBJ1-5 . . TRBV28 TGTGCCAGCAGTTTCGGCGTTCAGGGGTACGGTGGTGGTCAGCCCCAGCATTTT CASSFGVQGYGGGQPQHF
TRBJ1-5 . . TRBV7-8 TGTGCCAGCAGCCCCCCGGGCAATCAGCCCCAGCATTTT CASSPPGNQPQHF
TRBJ1-1 . . TRBV7-3 TGTGCCAGCAGCTCGACAGATTACACTGAAGCTTTCTTT CASSSTDYTEAFF
TRBJ2-1 . . TRBV27 TGTGCCAGCAGCCCTTACAGGACCGCGACCTACAATGAGCAGTTCTTC CASSPYRTATYNEQFF
TRBJ2-2 TRBD2 . TRBV5-1 TGCGCCAGCAGCTTTAGCGGGACCACCGGGGAGCTGTTTTTT CASSFSGTTGELFF
TRBJ2-2 TRBD2 . TRBV9 TGTGCCAGCAGCTCCCGGACGGGATTAGCGGGAGGGCCTCTATCCGGGGAGCTGTTTTTT CASSSRTGLAGGPLSGELFF
TRBJ1-1 . . TRBV4-3 TGCGCCAGCAGCCAGGCCGGGTCAGGGAGCACTGAAGCTTTCTTT CASSQAGSGSTEAFF
TRBJ2-3 . . TRBV27 TGTGCCAGCAGAGCCCGGCTAGCGAGCACAGATACGCAGTATTTT CASRARLASTDTQYF
TRBJ2-7 . . TRBV5-5 TGTGCCAGCGGGAAACCGGGCTCCTCCTACGAGCAGTACTTC CASGKPGSSYEQYF
TRBJ1-3 . . TRBV2 TGTGCCAGCAGATCGACAGCCGGAAACACCATATATTTT CASRSTAGNTIYF
TRBJ2-7 . once TRBV18 TGTGCCAGCTCACCACCTTTGGGTTGGGAGCAGTACTTC CASSPPLGWEQYF
TRBJ1-4 . . TRBV6-1 TGTGCCAGCAGAAATACCGGGGCGGCTAATGAAAAACTGTTTTTT CASRNTGAANEKLFF
TRBJ2-7 TRBD2 . TRBV7-9 TGTGCCAGCACCCACCCGCCCCGGGTCGGGCGGGAGGGCCTCGAGCAGTACTTC CASTHPPRVGREGLEQYF
TRBJ2-7 . . TRBV5-1 TGCGCCAGCAGCGGACTGGGGTACGAGCAGTACTTC CASSGLGYEQYF
TRBJ2-1 TRBD2 . TRBV11-1 TGTGCCAGCAGCCAGACTAGCGGGAGTTTCACCTACAATGAGCAGTTCTTC CASSQTSGSFTYNEQFF
TRBJ2-3 . . TRBV7-2 TGTGCCAGCAGCTTAGGGCGGCACACAGATACGCAGTATTTT CASSLGRHTDTQYF
TRBJ2-2 TRBD1 . TRBV4-1 TGCGCCAGGGTCCCGGGACAGGGGGCCGACACCGGGGAGCTGTTTTTT CARVPGQGADTGELFF
TRBJ2-1 TRBD1 . TRBV5-1 TGCGCCAGCAGCTTGACAGGGGATGAGCAGTTCTTC CASSLTGDEQFF
TRBJ2-1 TRBD1 . TRBV5-1 TGCGCCAGCAGCTTACTACCCGGGACAGGGAACAATGAGCAGTTCTTC CASSLLPGTGNNEQFF